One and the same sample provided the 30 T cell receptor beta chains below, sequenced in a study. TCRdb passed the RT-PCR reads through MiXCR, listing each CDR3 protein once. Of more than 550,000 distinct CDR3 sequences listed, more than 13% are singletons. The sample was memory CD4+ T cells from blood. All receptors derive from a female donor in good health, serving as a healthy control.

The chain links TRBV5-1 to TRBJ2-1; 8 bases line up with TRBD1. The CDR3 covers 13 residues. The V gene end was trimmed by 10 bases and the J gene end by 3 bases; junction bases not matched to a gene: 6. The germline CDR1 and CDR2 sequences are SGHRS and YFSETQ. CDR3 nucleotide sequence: TGCGCCTCAACAGGGGGAGTCTACAATGAGCAGTTCTTC. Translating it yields CASTGGVYNEQFF.

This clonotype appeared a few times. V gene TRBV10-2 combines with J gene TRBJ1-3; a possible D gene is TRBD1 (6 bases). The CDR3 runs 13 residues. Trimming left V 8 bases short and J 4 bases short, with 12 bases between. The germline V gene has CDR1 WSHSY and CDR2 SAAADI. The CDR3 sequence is CASGGQWGNTIYF. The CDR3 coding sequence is TGCGCCAGCGGCGGACAGTGGGGAAACACCATATATTTT.

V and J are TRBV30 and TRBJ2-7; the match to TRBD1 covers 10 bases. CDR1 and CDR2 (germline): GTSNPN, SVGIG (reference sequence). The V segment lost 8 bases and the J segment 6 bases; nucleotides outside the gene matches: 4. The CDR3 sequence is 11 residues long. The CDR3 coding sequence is TGTGCCGCGGGACAGGGGTCCGAGCAGTACTTC. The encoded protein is CAAGQGSEQYF.

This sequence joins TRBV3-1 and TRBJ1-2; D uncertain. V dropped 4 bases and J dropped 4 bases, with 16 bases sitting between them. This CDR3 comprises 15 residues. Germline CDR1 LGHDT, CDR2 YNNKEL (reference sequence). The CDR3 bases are TGTGCCAGCAGCCCTCAGTCGGCCGGGAGCTATGGCTACACCTTC. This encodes CASSPQSAGSYGYTF.

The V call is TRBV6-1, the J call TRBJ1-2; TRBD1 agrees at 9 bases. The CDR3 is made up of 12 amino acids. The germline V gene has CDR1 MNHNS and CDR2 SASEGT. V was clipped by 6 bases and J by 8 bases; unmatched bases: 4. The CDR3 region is CASRGTGIGYTF. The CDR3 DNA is TGTGCCAGCAGGGGGACAGGGATCGGCTACACCTTC.

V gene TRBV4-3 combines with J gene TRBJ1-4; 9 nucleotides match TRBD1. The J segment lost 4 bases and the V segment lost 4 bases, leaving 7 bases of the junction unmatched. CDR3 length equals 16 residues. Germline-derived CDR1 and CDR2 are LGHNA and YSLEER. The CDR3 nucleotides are TGCGCCAGCAGCCCACATTCGACAGGGGGTAATGAAAAACTGTTTTTT. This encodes CASSPHSTGGNEKLFF.

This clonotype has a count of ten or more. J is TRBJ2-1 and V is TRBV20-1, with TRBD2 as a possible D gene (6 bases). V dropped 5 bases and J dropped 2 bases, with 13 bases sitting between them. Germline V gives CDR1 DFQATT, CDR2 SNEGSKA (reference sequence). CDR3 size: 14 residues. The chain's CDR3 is CSAPLPGAYNEQFF. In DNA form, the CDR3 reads TGCAGTGCTCCTCTTCCGGGAGCCTACAATGAGCAGTTCTTC.

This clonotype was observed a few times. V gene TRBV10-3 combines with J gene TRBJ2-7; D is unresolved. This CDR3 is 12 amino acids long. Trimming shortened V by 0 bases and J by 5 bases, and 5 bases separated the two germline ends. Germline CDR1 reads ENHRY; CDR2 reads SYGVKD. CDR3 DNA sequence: TGTGCCATCAGTGAGTCGAGGAACGAGCAGTACTTC. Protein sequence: CAISESRNEQYF.

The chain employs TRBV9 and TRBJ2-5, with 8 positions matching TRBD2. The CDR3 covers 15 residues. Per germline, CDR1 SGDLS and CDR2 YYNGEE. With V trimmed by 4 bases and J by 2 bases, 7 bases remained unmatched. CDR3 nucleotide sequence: TGTGCCAGCAGCTCGCGGGGGGCGGGGCAAGAGACCCAGTACTTC. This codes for CASSSRGAGQETQYF. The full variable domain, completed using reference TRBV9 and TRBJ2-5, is DSGVTQTPKHLITATGQRVTLRCSPRSGDLSVYWYQQSLDQGLQFLIQYYNGEERAKGNILERFSAQQFPDLHSELNLSSLELGDSALYFCASSSRGAGQETQYFGPGTRLLVL.

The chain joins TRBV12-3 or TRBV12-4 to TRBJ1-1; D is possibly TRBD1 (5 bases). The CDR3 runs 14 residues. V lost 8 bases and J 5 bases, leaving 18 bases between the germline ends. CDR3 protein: CASCYKGALTEAFF. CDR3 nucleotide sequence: TGTGCCAGCTGTTACAAAGGGGCCCTGACTGAAGCTTTCTTT.

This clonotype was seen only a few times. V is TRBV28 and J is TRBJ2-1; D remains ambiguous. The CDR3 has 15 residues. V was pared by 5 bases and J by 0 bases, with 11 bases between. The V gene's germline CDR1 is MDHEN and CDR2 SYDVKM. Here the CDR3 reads CASSIAQFSYNEQFF. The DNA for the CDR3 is TGTGCCAGCAGTATCGCGCAGTTCTCCTACAATGAGCAGTTCTTC.

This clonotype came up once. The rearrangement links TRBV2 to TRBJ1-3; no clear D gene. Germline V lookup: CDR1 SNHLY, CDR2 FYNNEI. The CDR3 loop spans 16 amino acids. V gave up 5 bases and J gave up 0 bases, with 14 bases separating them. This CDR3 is CASSRNQENSGNTIYF. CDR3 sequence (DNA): TGTGCCAGCAGTCGAAATCAGGAGAACTCTGGAAACACCATATATTTT. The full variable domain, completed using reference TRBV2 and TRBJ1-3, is EPEVTQTPSHQVTQMGQEVILRCVPISNHLYFYWYRQILGQKVEFLVSFYNNEISEKSEIFDDQFSVERPDGSNFTLKIRSTKLEDSAMYFCASSRNQENSGNTIYFGEGSWLTVV.

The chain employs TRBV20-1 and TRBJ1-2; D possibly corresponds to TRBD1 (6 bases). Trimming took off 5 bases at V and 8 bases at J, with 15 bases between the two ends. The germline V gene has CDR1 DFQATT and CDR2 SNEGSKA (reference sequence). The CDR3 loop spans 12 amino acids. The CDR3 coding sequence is TGCAGTGCTTATGAACAGGGTGGCGGCTACACCTTC. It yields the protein CSAYEQGGGYTF.

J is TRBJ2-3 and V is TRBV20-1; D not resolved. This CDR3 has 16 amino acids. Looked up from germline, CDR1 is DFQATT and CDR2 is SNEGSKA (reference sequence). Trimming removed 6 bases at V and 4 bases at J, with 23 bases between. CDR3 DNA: TGCAGTGCCGTACCATACTCGGACGGCTCCCCAGATACGCAGTATTTT. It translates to CSAVPYSDGSPDTQYF.

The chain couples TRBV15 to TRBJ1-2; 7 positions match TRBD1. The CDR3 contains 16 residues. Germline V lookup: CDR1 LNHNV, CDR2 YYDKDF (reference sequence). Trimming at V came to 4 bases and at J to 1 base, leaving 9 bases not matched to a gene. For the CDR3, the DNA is TGTGCCACCAGCATCCCCGGGACAGATTTTAACTATGGCTACACCTTC. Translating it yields CATSIPGTDFNYGYTF.

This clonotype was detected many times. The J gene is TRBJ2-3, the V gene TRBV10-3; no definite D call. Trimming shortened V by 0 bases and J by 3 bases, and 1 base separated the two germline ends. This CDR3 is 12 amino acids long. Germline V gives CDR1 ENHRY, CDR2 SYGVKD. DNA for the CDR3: TGTGCCATCAGTGAGTCGACAGATACGCAGTATTTT. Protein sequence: CAISESTDTQYF.

DNA for the CDR3: TGTGCCAGCAGTTGGGGGGGCCTCAATGAGCAGTTCTTC. Encoded protein: CASSWGGLNEQFF. The gene calls are TRBV27 and TRBJ2-1; D might be TRBD2 (7 bases). This CDR3 has 13 amino acids. V was trimmed by 4 bases and J by 6 bases, leaving 10 bases between them. Germline lookup yields CDR1 MNHEY and CDR2 SMNVEV (reference sequence).

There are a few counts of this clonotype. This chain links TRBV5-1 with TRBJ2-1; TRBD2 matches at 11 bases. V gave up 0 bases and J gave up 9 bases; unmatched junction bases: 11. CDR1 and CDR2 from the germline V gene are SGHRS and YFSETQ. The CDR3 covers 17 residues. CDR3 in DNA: TGCGCCAGCAGCTTGGGGGATACTAGCGGGAGAGTGAGTGAGCAGTTCTTC. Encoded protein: CASSLGDTSGRVSEQFF.

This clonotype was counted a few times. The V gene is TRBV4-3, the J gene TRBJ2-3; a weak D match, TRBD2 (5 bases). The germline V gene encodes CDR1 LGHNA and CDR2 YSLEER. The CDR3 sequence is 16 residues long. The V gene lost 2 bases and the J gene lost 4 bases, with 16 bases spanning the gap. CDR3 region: CASSQPGVPGADTQYF. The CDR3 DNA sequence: TGCGCCAGCAGCCAACCCGGGGTACCTGGGGCAGATACGCAGTATTTT.

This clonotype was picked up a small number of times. The chain's CDR3 is CASSLRRQGPFGYTF. The CDR3 bases are TGTGCCAGCAGTTTACGGAGGCAGGGGCCCTTTGGCTACACCTTC. This chain joins TRBV12-3 or TRBV12-4 and TRBJ1-2, with D possibly matching TRBD1 (6 bases). The V gene lost 2 bases and the J gene lost 7 bases, with 17 bases spanning the gap. The CDR3 length is 15 residues.

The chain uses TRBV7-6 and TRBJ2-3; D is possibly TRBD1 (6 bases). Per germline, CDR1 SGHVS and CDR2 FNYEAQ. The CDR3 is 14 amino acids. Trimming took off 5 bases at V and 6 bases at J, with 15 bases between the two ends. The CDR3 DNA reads TGTGCCAGCAGCCCGGCTGCTCAGGGGGATACGCAGTATTTT. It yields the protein CASSPAAQGDTQYF.

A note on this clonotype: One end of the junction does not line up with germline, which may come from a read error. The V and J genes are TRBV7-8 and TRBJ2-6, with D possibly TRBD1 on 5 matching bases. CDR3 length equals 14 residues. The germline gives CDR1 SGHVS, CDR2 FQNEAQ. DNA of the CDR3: TGTGCCAGCAGCTTGGACACTGGGGCCAGCGTCCTGACTTTC. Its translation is CASSLDTGASVLTF.

CDR3 sequence (DNA): TGCGCCAGCAAACCGGGACAGGGATCTAACTATGGCTACACCTTC. Amino acids: CASKPGQGSNYGYTF. V is TRBV5-1 and J is TRBJ1-2; 9 bases agree with TRBD1. The germline V gene has CDR1 SGHRS and CDR2 YFSETQ. J was trimmed by 0 bases and V by 6 bases; bases with no gene match: 6. This CDR3 is 15 amino acids long.

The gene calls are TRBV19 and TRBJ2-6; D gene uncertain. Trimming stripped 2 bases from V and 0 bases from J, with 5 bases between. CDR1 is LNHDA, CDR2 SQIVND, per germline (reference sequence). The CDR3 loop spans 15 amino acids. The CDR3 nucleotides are TGTGCCAGTAGTATACCGGGCTCTGGGGCCAACGTCCTGACTTTC. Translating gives CASSIPGSGANVLTF.

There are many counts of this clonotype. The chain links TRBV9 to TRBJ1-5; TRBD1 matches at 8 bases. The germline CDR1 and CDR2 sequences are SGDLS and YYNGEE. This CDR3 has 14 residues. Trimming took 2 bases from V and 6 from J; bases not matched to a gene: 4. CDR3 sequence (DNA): TGTGCCAGCAGCGTGGACCAGGGGGCTCAGCCCCAGCATTTT. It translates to CASSVDQGAQPQHF.

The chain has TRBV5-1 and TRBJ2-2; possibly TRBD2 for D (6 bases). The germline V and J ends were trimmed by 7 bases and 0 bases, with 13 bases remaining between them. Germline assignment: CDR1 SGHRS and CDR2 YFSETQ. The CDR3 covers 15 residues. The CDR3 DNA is TGCGCCAGCTTGGAGGGGCAGTCGAACACCGGGGAGCTGTTTTTT. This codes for CASLEGQSNTGELFF.

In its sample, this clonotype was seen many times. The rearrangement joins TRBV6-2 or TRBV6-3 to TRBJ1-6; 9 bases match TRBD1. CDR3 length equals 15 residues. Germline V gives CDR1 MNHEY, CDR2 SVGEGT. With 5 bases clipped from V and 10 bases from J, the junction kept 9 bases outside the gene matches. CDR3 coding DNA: TGTGCCAGCAGTGGTTGGGACAGGGTCGGATCACCCCTCCACTTT. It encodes CASSGWDRVGSPLHF.

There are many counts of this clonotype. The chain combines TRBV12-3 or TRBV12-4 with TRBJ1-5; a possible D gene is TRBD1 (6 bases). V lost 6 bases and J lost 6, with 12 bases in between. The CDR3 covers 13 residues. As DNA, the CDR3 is TGTGCCAGCAGCCAAGGGGGTGCTCAGCCCCAGCATTTT. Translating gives CASSQGGAQPQHF.

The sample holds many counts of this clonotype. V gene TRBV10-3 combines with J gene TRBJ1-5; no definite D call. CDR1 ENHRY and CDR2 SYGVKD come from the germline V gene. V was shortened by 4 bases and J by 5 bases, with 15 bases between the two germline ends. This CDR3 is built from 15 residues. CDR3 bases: TGTGCCATCAGTGCTAGTCAGGTTCAGGATCAGCCCCAGCATTTT. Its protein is CAISASQVQDQPQHF.

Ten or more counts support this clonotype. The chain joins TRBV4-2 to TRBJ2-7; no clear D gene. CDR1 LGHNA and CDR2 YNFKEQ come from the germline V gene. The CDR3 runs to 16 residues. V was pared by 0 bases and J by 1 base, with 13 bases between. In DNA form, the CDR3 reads TGTGCCAGCAGCCAAGATCTCGACGCCAAATCCTACGAGCAGTACTTC. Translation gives CASSQDLDAKSYEQYF.